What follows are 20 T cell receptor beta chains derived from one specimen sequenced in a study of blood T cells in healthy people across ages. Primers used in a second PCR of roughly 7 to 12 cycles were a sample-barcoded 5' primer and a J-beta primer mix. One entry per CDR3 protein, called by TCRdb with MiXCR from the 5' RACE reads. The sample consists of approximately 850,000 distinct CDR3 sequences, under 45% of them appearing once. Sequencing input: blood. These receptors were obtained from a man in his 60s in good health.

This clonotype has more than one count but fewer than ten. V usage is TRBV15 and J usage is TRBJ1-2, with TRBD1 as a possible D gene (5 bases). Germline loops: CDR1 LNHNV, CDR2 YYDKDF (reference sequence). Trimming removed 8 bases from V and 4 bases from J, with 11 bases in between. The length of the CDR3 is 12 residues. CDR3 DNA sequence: TGTGCCACCGGGAGGCAGGGCTATGGCTACACCTTC. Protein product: CATGRQGYGYTF.

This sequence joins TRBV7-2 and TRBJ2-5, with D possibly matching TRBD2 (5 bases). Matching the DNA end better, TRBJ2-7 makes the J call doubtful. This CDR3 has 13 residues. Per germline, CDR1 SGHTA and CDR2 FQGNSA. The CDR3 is CASSLAGKYEQYF. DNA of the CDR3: TGTGCCAGCAGCTTAGCCGGGAAATACGAGCAGTACTTC.

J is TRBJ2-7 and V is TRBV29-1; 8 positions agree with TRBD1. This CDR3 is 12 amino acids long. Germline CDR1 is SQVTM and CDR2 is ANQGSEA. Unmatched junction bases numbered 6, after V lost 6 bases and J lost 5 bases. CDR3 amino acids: CSVWTGPNEQYF. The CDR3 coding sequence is TGCAGCGTATGGACAGGGCCTAACGAGCAGTACTTC.

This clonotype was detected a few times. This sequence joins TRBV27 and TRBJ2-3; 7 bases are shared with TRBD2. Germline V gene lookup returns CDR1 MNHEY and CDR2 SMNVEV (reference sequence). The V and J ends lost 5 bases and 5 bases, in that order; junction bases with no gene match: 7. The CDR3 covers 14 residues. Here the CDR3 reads CASSTVLAVDTQYF. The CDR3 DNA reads TGTGCCAGCAGTACCGTTCTAGCGGTAGATACGCAGTATTTT.

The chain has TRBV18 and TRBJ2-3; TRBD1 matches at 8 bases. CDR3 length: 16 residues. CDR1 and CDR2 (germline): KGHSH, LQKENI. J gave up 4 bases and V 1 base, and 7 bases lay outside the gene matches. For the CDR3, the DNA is TGTGCCAGCTCACCACGAGTCGAGGACAGGGCAGATACGCAGTATTTT. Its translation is CASSPRVEDRADTQYF.

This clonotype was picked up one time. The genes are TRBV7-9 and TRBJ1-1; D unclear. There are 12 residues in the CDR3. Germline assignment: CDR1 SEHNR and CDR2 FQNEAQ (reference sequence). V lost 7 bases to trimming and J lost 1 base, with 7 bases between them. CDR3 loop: CASTSENTEAFF. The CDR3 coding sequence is TGTGCCAGCACTAGTGAGAACACTGAAGCTTTCTTT. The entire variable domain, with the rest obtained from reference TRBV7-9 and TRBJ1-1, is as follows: DTGVSQNPRHKITKRGQNVTFRCDPISEHNRLYWYRQTLGQGPEFLTYFQNEAQLEKSRLLSDRFSAERPKGSFSTLEIQRTEQGDSAMYLCASTSENTEAFFGQGTRLTVV.

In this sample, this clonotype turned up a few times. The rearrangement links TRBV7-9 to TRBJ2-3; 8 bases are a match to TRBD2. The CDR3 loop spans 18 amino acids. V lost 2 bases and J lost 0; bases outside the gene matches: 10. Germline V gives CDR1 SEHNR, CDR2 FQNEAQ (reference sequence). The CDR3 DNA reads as TGTGCCAGCAGCTTAACACCACTAGCGGCCTCTAGCACAGATACGCAGTATTTT. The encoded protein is CASSLTPLAASSTDTQYF.

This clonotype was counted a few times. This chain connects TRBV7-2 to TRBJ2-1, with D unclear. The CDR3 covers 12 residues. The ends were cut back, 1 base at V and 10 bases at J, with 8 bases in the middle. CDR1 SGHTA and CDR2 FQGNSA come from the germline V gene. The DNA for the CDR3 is TGTGCCAGCAGCTTAGAGATAGGGGAGCAGTTCTTC. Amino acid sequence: CASSLEIGEQFF.

The DNA for the CDR3 is TGTGCCAGCAGTCGTTGGGTTGGGGATCAGCCCCAGCATTTT. This gives the protein CASSRWVGDQPQHF. J is TRBJ1-5 and V is TRBV12-3 or TRBV12-4; no definite D call. The CDR3 covers 14 residues. V lost 5 bases, J lost 5 bases, and 13 bases lay in between.

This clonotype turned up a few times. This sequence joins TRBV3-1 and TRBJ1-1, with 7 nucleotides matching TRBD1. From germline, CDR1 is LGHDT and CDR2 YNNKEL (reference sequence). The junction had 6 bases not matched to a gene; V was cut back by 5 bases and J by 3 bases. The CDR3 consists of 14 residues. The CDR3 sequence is CASSSGDRDTEAFF. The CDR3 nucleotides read TGTGCCAGCAGCTCCGGAGACAGGGACACTGAAGCTTTCTTT.

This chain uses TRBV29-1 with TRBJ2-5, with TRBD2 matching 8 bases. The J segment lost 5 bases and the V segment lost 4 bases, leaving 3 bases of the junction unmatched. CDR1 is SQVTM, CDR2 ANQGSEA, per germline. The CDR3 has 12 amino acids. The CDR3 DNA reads TGCAGCGTTGCGGGGGGGGAGGAGACCCAGTACTTC. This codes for CSVAGGEETQYF. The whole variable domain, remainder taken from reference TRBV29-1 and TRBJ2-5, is SAVISQKPSRDICQRGTSLTIQCQVDSQVTMMFWYRQQPGQSLTLIATANQGSEATYESGFVIDKFPISRPNLTFSTLTVSNMSPEDSSIYLCSVAGGEETQYFGPGTRLLVL.

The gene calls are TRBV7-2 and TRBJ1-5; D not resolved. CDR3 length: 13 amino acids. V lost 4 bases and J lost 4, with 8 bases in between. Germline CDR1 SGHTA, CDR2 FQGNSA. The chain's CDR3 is CASSSVGNQPQHF. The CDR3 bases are TGTGCCAGCAGCTCCGTTGGGAATCAGCCCCAGCATTTT.

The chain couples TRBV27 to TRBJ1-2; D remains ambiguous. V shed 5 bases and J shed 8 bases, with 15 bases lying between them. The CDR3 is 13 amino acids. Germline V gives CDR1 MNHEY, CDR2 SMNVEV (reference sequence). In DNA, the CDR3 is TGTGCCAGCAGTCGCGGGCTTCTTAGCGGCTACACCTTC. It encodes CASSRGLLSGYTF.

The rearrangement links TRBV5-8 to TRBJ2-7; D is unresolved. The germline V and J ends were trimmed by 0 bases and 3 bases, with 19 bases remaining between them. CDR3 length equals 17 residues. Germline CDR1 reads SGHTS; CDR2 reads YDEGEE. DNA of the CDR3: TGTGCCAGCAGCTTGGCCTCTCTGTCCACGACCTTCTACGAGCAGTACTTC. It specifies CASSLASLSTTFYEQYF.

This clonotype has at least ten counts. Here the CDR3 DNA reads TGTGCCAGCTCACCACGCCCCTATCAGGCAGCGGGGTTGCGTGAGCAGTTCTTC. Its translation is CASSPRPYQAAGLREQFF. The rearrangement joins TRBV18 to TRBJ2-1, with 7 bases lining up with TRBD2. With V trimmed by 1 base and J by 9 bases, 18 bases remained unmatched. The CDR3 extends over 18 amino acids. Germline V gene data show CDR1 as KGHSH and CDR2 as LQKENI.

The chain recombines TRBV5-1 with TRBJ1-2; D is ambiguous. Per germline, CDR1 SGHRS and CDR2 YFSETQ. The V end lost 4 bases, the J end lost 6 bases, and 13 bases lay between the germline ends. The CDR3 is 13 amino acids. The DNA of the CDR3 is TGCGCCAGCAGCGCCGCGACGGGAAATGGCTACACCTTC. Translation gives CASSAATGNGYTF.

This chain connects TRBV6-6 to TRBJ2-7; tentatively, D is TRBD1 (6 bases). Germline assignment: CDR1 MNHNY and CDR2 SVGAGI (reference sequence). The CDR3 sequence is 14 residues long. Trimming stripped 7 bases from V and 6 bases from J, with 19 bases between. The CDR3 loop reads CASTSPGTSSEQYF. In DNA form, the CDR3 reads TGTGCCAGCACATCGCCGGGGACATCGAGCGAGCAGTACTTC.

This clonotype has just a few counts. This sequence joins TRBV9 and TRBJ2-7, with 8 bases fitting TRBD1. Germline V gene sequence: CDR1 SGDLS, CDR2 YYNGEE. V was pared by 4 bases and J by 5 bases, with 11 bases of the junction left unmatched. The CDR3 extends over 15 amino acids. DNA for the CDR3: TGTGCCAGCAGCAGATCCGGGACAGGTACCCACGAGCAGTACTTC. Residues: CASSRSGTGTHEQYF.

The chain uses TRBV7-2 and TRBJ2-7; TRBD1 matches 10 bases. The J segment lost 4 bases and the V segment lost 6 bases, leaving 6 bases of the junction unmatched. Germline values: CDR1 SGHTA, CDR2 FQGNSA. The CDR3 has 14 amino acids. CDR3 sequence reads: CASRPDRGRYEQYF. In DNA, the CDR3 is TGTGCCAGCAGGCCCGACAGGGGGCGGTACGAGCAGTACTTC.

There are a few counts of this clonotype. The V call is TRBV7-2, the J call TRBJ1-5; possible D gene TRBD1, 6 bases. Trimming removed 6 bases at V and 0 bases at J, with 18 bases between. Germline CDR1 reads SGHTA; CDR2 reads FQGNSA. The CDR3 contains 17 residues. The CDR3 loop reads CASSLGAGADSNQPQHF. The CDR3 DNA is TGTGCCAGCAGTCTAGGGGCAGGGGCAGATAGCAATCAGCCCCAGCATTTT.